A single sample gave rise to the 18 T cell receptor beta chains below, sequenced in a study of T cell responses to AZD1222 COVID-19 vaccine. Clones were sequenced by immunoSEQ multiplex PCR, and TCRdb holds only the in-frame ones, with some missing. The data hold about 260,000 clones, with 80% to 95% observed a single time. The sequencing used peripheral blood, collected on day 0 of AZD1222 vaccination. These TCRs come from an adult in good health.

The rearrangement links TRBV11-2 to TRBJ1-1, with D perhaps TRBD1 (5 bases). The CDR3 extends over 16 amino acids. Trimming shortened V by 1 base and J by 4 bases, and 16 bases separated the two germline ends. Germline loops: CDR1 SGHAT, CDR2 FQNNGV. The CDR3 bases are TGTGCCAGCAGCTTAGGGCAAATTTTTGGGGGCACTGAAGCTTTCTTT. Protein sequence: CASSLGQIFGGTEAFF.

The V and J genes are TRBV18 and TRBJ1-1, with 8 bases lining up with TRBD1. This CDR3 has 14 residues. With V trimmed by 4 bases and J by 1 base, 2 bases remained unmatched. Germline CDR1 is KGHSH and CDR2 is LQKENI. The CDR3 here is CASSQTGANTEAFF. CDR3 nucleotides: TGTGCCAGCTCACAGACAGGGGCGAACACTGAAGCTTTCTTT.

The CDR3 bases are TGTGCCAGCTCACCGGTCCGGGATAGCAATCAGCCCCAGCATTTT. Its protein is CASSPVRDSNQPQHF. The genes are TRBV18 and TRBJ1-5; D is ambiguous. Germline V lookup: CDR1 KGHSH, CDR2 LQKENI. This CDR3 has 15 amino acids. Deletions cut 3 bases from V and 0 bases from J, with 9 bases between.

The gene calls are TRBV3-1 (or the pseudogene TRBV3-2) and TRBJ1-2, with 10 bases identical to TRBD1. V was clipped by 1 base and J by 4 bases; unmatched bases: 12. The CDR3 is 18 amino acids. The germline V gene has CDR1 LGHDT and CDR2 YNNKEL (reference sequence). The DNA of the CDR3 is TGTGCCAGCAGCCAAGTAGCGGTGTGGGACAGGGGCGGCTATGGCTACACCTTC. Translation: CASSQVAVWDRGGYGYTF.

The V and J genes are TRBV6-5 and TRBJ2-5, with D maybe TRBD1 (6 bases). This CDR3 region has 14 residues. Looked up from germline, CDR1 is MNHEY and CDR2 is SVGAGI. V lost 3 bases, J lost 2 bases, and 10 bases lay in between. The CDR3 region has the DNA TGTGCCAGCAGTTATGTTGGACAGCAAGAGACCCAGTACTTC. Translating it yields CASSYVGQQETQYF.

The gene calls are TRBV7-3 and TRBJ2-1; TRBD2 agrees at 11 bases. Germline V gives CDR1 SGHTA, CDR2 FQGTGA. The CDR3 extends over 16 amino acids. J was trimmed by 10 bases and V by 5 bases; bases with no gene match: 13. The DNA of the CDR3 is TGTGCCAGCAGCCCGCTAGCGGGGGGCTCCCTTAGGGAGCAGTTCTTC. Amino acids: CASSPLAGGSLREQFF.

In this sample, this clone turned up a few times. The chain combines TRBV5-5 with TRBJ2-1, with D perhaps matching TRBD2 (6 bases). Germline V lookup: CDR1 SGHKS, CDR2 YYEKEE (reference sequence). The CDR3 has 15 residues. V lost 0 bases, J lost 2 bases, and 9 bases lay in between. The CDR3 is CASSLGLETYNEQFF. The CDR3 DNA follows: TGTGCCAGCAGCTTGGGACTAGAAACCTACAATGAGCAGTTCTTC.

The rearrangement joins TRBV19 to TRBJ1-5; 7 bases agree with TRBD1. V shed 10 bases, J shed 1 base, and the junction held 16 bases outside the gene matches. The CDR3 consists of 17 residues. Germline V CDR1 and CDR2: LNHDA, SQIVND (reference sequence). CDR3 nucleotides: TGTGCCACTCAGCCGGGACAGATAAGCCCGAGCAATCAGCCCCAGCATTTT. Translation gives CATQPGQISPSNQPQHF.

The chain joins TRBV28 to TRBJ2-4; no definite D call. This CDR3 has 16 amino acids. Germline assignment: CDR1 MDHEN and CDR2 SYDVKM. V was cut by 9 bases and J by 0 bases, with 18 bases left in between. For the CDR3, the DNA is TGTGCCAGTTCCCTTCTCGTGGGCGTAGCCAAAAACATTCAGTACTTC. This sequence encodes CASSLLVGVAKNIQYF.

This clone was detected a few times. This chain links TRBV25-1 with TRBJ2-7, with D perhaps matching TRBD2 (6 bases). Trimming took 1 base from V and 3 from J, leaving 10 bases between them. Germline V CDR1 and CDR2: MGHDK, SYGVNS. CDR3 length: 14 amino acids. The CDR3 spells CASSEFGGDYEQYF. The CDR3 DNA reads TGTGCCAGCAGTGAATTCGGCGGGGACTACGAGCAGTACTTC.

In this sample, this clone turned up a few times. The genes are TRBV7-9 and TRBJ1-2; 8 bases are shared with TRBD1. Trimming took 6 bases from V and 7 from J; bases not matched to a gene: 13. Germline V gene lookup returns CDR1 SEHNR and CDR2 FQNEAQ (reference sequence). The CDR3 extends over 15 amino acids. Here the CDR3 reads CASRLSGQGKGGYTF. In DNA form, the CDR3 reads TGTGCCAGCAGGCTCTCTGGACAGGGCAAGGGTGGCTACACCTTC.

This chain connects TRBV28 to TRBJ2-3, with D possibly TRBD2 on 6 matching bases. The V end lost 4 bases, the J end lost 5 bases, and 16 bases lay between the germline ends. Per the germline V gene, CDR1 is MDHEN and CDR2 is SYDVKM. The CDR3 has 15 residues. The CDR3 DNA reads TGTGCCAGCAGTTCGGGCGGGGTTCGGGGAGATACGCAGTATTTT. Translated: CASSSGGVRGDTQYF. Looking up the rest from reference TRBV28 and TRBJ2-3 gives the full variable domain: DVKVTQSSRYLVKRTGEKVFLECVQDMDHENMFWYRQDPGLGLRLIYFSYDVKMKEKGDIPEGYSVSREKKERFSLILESASTNQTSMYLCASSSGGVRGDTQYFGPGTRLTVL.

CDR3 coding DNA: TGTGCCAGCAGCTTGGTTAGGTCTAATGAAAAACTGTTTTTT. It is translated as CASSLVRSNEKLFF. The chain is built from TRBV5-6 and TRBJ1-4; D ambiguous. Germline V gene lookup returns CDR1 SGHDT and CDR2 YYEEEE. This CDR3 region has 14 residues. V lost 0 bases, J lost 3 bases, and 6 bases lay in between.

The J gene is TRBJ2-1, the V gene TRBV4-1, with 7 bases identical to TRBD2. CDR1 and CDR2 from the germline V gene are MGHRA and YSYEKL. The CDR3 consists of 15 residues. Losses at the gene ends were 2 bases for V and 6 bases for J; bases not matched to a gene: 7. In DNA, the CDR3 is TGCGCCAGCAGCCAAAAGCGGGGTGAGGTCAATGAGCAGTTCTTC. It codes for CASSQKRGEVNEQFF.

In DNA, the CDR3 is TGTGCCAGTACCCAAGGGACAACGAATCAGCCCCAGCATTTT. Its translation is CASTQGTTNQPQHF. The rearrangement links TRBV19 to TRBJ1-5; the D gene is possibly TRBD1 (6 bases). Germline-derived CDR1 and CDR2 are LNHDA and SQIVND (reference sequence). The CDR3 is 14 residues long. Trimming left V 7 bases short and J 4 bases short, with 14 bases between.

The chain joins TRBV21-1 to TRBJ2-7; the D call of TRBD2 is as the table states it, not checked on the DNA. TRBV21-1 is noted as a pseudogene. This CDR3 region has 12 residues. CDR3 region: CASSKGWREQYF. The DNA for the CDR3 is TGTGCCAGCAGCAAAGGTTGGAGAGAGCAGTACTTC.

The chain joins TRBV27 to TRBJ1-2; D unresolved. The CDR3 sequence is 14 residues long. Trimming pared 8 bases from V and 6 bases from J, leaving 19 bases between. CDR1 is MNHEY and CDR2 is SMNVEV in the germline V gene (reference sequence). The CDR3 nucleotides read TGTGCCAGCGGGGAACAGTTTTCCCGAGATGGCTACACCTTC. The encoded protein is CASGEQFSRDGYTF.

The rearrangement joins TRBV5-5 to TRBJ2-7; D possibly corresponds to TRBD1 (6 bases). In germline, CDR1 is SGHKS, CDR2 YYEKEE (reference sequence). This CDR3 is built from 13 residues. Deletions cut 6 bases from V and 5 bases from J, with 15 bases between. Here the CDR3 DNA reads TGTGCCAGCAAATCGGAACAGGGTCACGAGCAGTACTTC. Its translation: CASKSEQGHEQYF.